What follows are 23 T cell receptor beta chains derived from one specimen sequenced in a study of blood T cells in healthy people across ages. With a J-beta primer mix and a sample-barcoded 5' primer, a second PCR ran about 7 to 12 cycles. A single record per CDR3 protein comes from TCRdb applying MiXCR to the 5' RACE reads. The sample has a few hundred thousand distinct CDR3 sequences, about 27% seen once. This sample was shared with a second study, whose subject was T cells of mothers and their children.

Input material: blood. These receptor sequences come from a boy younger than 10 in good health.

This clonotype has only a few counts. The genes are TRBV7-9 and TRBJ2-7; D may correspond to TRBD1 or TRBD2 (5 bases each). The V gene lost 4 bases and the J gene lost 2 bases, with 12 bases spanning the gap. The germline V gene encodes CDR1 SEHNR and CDR2 FQNEAQ (reference sequence). This CDR3 is 14 amino acids long. This CDR3 reads CASSSRDGAYEQYF. CDR3 bases: TGTGCCAGCAGCTCACGGGACGGTGCCTACGAGCAGTACTTC.

A few counts support this clonotype. This chain joins TRBV27 and TRBJ1-3; D is ambiguous. Germline loops: CDR1 MNHEY, CDR2 SMNVEV (reference sequence). The V end lost 4 bases, the J end lost 5 bases, and 18 bases lay between the germline ends. The CDR3 is 16 residues long. CDR3 sequence (DNA): TGTGCCAGCAGTTCCATATCGGGCTCCGGCAGAAACACCATATATTTT. It is translated as CASSSISGSGRNTIYF.

The rearrangement joins TRBV7-7 to TRBJ2-5; D is ambiguous. V lost 6 bases and J 1 base, leaving 12 bases between the germline ends. The CDR3 is made up of 14 amino acids. Germline-derived CDR1 and CDR2 are SSHAT and FNYEAQ (reference sequence). The CDR3 protein is CASSKGRSQETQYF. Written as DNA, the CDR3 is TGTGCCAGCAGTAAAGGACGGAGCCAAGAGACCCAGTACTTC.

The chain has TRBV7-2 and TRBJ1-5, with TRBD1 identical over 7 bases. The germline CDR1 and CDR2 sequences are SGHTA and FQGNSA. CDR3 length: 16 amino acids. The V gene end was trimmed by 5 bases and the J gene end by 0 bases; junction bases not matched to a gene: 7. CDR3 bases: TGTGCCAGCAGCACCTCCGGGACAGTTAGCAATCAGCCCCAGCATTTT. This sequence encodes CASSTSGTVSNQPQHF.

The chain couples TRBV29-1 to TRBJ2-7, with TRBD1 as a possible D gene (6 bases). The germline CDR1 and CDR2 sequences are SQVTM and ANQGSEA. This CDR3 region has 12 residues. V was cut by 7 bases and J by 4 bases, with 14 bases left in between. The CDR3: CSGTGNRYEQYF. The CDR3 coding sequence is TGCAGCGGTACAGGGAACCGTTACGAGCAGTACTTC.

This clonotype has only a few counts. The chain recombines TRBV12-3 or TRBV12-4 with TRBJ2-5; 11 nucleotides line up with TRBD2. With V trimmed by 6 bases and J by 9 bases, 12 bases remained unmatched. The CDR3 extends over 15 amino acids. CDR3 sequence: CASSHGTSGGGAQYF. CDR3 sequence (DNA): TGTGCCAGCAGCCACGGGACTAGCGGCGGCGGGGCCCAGTACTTC.

About this clonotype itself: The missing conserved phenylalanine or tryptophan at the end of this CDR3 makes a read error likely. The gene calls are TRBV10-3 and TRBJ2-5; the match to TRBD1 covers 12 bases. V shed 4 bases, J shed 4 bases, and the junction held 4 bases outside the gene matches. Per germline, CDR1 ENHRY and CDR2 SYGVKD. This CDR3 comprises 15 residues. The CDR3 is CAISGGQGATETQYS. For the CDR3, the DNA is TGTGCCATCAGTGGGGGACAGGGGGCAACAGAGACCCAGTACTCC.

This chain joins TRBV6-5 and TRBJ2-4; TRBD2 agrees at 9 bases. The V segment lost 2 bases and the J segment 7 bases; nucleotides outside the gene matches: 15. Germline V gene data show CDR1 as MNHEY and CDR2 as SVGAGI. The CDR3 length is 18 residues. The CDR3 loop is CASSYGRLAAGMGNIQYF. In DNA form, the CDR3 reads TGTGCCAGCAGTTACGGACGACTAGCGGCTGGGATGGGGAACATTCAGTACTTC.

This clonotype showed up just a few times. V gene TRBV7-3 combines with J gene TRBJ2-3; 7 positions agree with TRBD1. After removal of 4 bases from V and 6 bases from J, the junction contained 7 bases not matched to a gene. The CDR3 covers 14 residues. CDR1 and CDR2 (germline): SGHTA, FQGTGA. CDR3 DNA sequence: TGTGCCAGCAGCTCCCGCGCACAGGGGGATACGCAGTATTTT. Translated: CASSSRAQGDTQYF.

The V gene is TRBV5-1, the J gene TRBJ2-7; D possibly matches TRBD1 or TRBD2 (7 bases each). The CDR3 extends over 14 amino acids. In germline, CDR1 is SGHRS, CDR2 YFSETQ. The ends were cut back, 4 bases at V and 6 bases at J, with 17 bases in the middle. The DNA of the CDR3 is TGCGCCAGCAGCCCAGGGGGGGACAGTCGCGAGCAGTACTTC. Its protein is CASSPGGDSREQYF.

The chain has TRBV29-1 and TRBJ2-6, with a weak D call TRBD1 (7 bases). Germline V lookup: CDR1 SQVTM, CDR2 ANQGSEA. The CDR3 extends over 15 amino acids. CDR3 nucleotide sequence: TGCAGGTCGGACAGGAGGGCTGGAGGGGCCAACGTCCTGACTTTC. It translates to CRSDRRAGGANVLTF.

This clonotype was counted a few times. The chain links TRBV3-1 to TRBJ2-5; TRBD2 aligns across 11 bases. With V trimmed by 1 base and J by 4 bases, 5 bases remained unmatched. The CDR3 extends over 16 amino acids. Germline CDR1 is LGHDT and CDR2 is YNNKEL (reference sequence). The CDR3 loop is CASSQGLAGWGETQYF. Written as DNA, the CDR3 is TGTGCCAGCAGCCAAGGACTAGCGGGATGGGGAGAGACCCAGTACTTC.

V and J are TRBV7-6 and TRBJ1-1; possible D gene TRBD1, 6 bases. Trimming removed 1 base from V and 3 bases from J, with 9 bases in between. Germline-derived CDR1 and CDR2 are SGHVS and FNYEAQ. The length of the CDR3 is 14 residues. CDR3 coding DNA: TGTGCCAGCAGCTTAGAAGGGGGGGACACTGAAGCTTTCTTT. Translating it yields CASSLEGGDTEAFF.

The gene calls are TRBV5-1 and TRBJ1-5; no clear D gene. CDR1 SGHRS and CDR2 YFSETQ come from the germline V gene. This CDR3 has 15 residues. V lost 5 bases and J lost 5, with 17 bases in between. The DNA of the CDR3 is TGCGCCAGCAGAAATCCCCACACAACAGATCAGCCCCAGCATTTT. It yields the protein CASRNPHTTDQPQHF.

The genes are TRBV6-2 or TRBV6-3 and TRBJ2-1; D call uncertain. The J call is in doubt because the DNA end fits TRBJ2-7 better. Germline CDR1 is MNHEY and CDR2 is SVGEGT. The CDR3 covers 13 residues. DNA for the CDR3: TGTGCCAGCAGTTACAACGAGCTCTACGAGCAGTACTTC. Translated: CASSYNELYEQYF.

The sample holds a few counts of this clonotype. The V and J genes are TRBV20-1 and TRBJ2-6; TRBD2 might be the D (5 bases). V lost 1 base to trimming and J lost 0 bases, with 7 bases between them. The CDR3 loop spans 15 amino acids. Germline V CDR1 and CDR2: DFQATT, SNEGSKA (reference sequence). Here the CDR3 DNA reads TGCAGTGCTAGAGTGGGGAGCTCTGGGGCCAACGTCCTGACTTTC. Its protein is CSARVGSSGANVLTF.

This chain links TRBV7-2 with TRBJ2-5, with 9 bases fitting TRBD2. The DNA end is a closer match to TRBJ2-1, so the J assignment may be wrong. CDR1 and CDR2 (germline): SGHTA, FQGNSA. This CDR3 is built from 15 residues. The CDR3 bases are TGTGCCAGCTGGCACGTGGGACTAGCATCTGATGAGCAGTTCTTC. Its translation: CASWHVGLASDEQFF.

There are a few counts of this clonotype. V usage is TRBV5-5 and J usage is TRBJ2-3; tentatively, D is TRBD2 (6 bases). CDR1 and CDR2 from the germline V gene are SGHKS and YYEKEE (reference sequence). V was clipped by 3 bases and J by 3 bases, with 17 bases between them. The CDR3 runs to 16 residues. For the CDR3, the DNA is TGTGCCAGCAGCTATTGGGGTTCTAGCGCTACAGATACGCAGTATTTT. Protein product: CASSYWGSSATDTQYF.

This clonotype was picked up a small number of times. This chain links TRBV7-2 with TRBJ2-7; 9 nucleotides align to TRBD1. CDR3 length equals 14 residues. Germline lookup yields CDR1 SGHTA and CDR2 FQGNSA. V lost 5 bases to trimming and J lost 4 bases; unmatched junction nucleotides: 6. CDR3 DNA: TGTGCCAGCAGCCCCCGGACAGGGGATTACGAGCAGTACTTC. This gives the protein CASSPRTGDYEQYF.

The chain links TRBV18 to TRBJ2-7; either TRBD1 or TRBD2 may supply D (5 bases each). The CDR3 consists of 15 residues. From germline, CDR1 is KGHSH and CDR2 LQKENI. The V end was cut by 4 bases, the J end by 8 bases, with 21 bases between. DNA of the CDR3: TGTGCCAGCTCACTAACCGGGACCTCCTTCAATCAGCAGTACTTC. As protein: CASSLTGTSFNQQYF.

This clonotype was counted between two and nine times. The J gene is TRBJ1-2, the V gene TRBV5-1, with D possibly being TRBD1 (6 bases). This CDR3 contains 14 residues. V dropped 3 bases and J dropped 4 bases, with 13 bases sitting between them. Germline V CDR1 and CDR2: SGHRS, YFSETQ. CDR3 bases: TGCGCCAGCAGCTGGGAGACAGGCTTCTATGGCTACACCTTC. Amino acid sequence: CASSWETGFYGYTF.

The rearrangement uses TRBV12-3 or TRBV12-4 and TRBJ2-5, with 7 bases that match TRBD2. CDR3 size: 14 residues. The V and J ends lost 7 bases and 3 bases, in that order; junction bases with no gene match: 8. The CDR3 sequence: CASTYWGGEETQYF. The CDR3 DNA follows: TGTGCCAGCACCTACTGGGGAGGGGAAGAGACCCAGTACTTC.

This clonotype was seen only a few times. This may arise from a read error, as a much more abundant clone is one base away. The V gene is TRBV2, the J gene TRBJ2-2; perhaps TRBD1 as D (6 bases). This CDR3 spans 13 amino acids. The germline V gene encodes CDR1 SNHLY and CDR2 FYNNEI. The CDR3 DNA follows: TGTGCCAGCACTCCCAGGGGCACCGGGAAGCTGTTTTTT. It yields the protein CASTPRGTGKLFF.